The 14 T cell receptor beta chains below all came from one sample that was sequenced in a study of long-term antiretroviral therapy in people with HIV (dated by TCRdb to 2021 to 2024). The immunoSEQ hsTCRB v3.0 assay was used at survey level resolution for TRB variable region sequencing. The immuneACCESS repertoire file appears here via TCRdb, limited to in-frame rearrangements. These files lack a portion of the clones; in checked studies, under half of the deficit traces to unresolved V genes, and the cause of the others is not known. This sample gives around 20,000 clones in total; about 87% of them show up just once. The ten largest clonotypes hold roughly 3.3% of the sample. The material was unsorted PBMCs, obtained about 2.7 years after starting antiretroviral therapy. The source of these receptors is a woman in her fifties or sixties with HIV.

This CDR3 reads CASSGQIAGGEYNEQFF. Here the CDR3 DNA reads TGTGCCAGCAGTGGTCAAATAGCGGGAGGGGAATACAATGAGCAGTTCTTC. The chain has TRBV2 and TRBJ2-1, with TRBD2 matching over 11 bases. The CDR3 length is 17 residues. J was trimmed by 4 bases and V by 4 bases; bases with no gene match: 9. The germline V gene encodes CDR1 SNHLY and CDR2 FYNNEI.

The chain uses TRBV6-1 and TRBJ1-2; 9 nucleotides line up with TRBD1. The CDR3 consists of 13 residues. CDR1 is MNHNS, CDR2 SASEGT, per germline. After removal of 6 bases from V and 7 bases from J, the junction contained 6 bases not matched to a gene. CDR3 residues: CASRDRGWGGYTF. CDR3 nucleotide sequence: TGTGCCAGCAGAGACAGGGGGTGGGGTGGCTACACCTTC.

This chain connects TRBV6-6 to TRBJ1-1; 7 positions match TRBD1. The CDR3 contains 15 residues. In germline, CDR1 is MNHNY, CDR2 SVGAGI (reference sequence). V was clipped by 2 bases and J by 7 bases; unmatched bases: 10. The DNA of the CDR3 is TGTGCCAGCAGTTACGGGGGGACAGTCTCCTTTGAAGCTTTCTTT. Its translation: CASSYGGTVSFEAFF.

This clone was seen a handful of times. The gene calls are TRBV5-1 and TRBJ1-4, with a possible D match to TRBD1 (5 bases). The V gene lost 2 bases and the J gene lost 5 bases, with 7 bases spanning the gap. Germline lookup yields CDR1 SGHRS and CDR2 YFSETQ. The CDR3 loop spans 13 amino acids. This chain's CDR3 is CASSFGGNEKLFF. The CDR3 nucleotides read TGCGCCAGCAGCTTTGGGGGGAATGAAAAACTGTTTTTT.

The chain uses TRBV4-1 and TRBJ1-1; D not certain. This CDR3 spans 13 amino acids. With 2 bases removed from V and 8 bases from J, the gap between germline ends came to 12 bases. Germline CDR1 and CDR2: MGHRA and YSYEKL. CDR3: CASSQMAAREAFF. As DNA, the CDR3 is TGCGCCAGCAGCCAAATGGCAGCAAGAGAAGCTTTCTTT.

The chain recombines TRBV6-6 with TRBJ1-1; the D is unclear. The germline V and J ends were trimmed by 5 bases and 8 bases, with 9 bases remaining between them. CDR3 length: 11 residues. Germline CDR1 is MNHNY and CDR2 is SVGAGI (reference sequence). DNA for the CDR3: TGTGCCAGCAGTCACACCATGGAAGCTTTCTTT. This sequence encodes CASSHTMEAFF.

The chain is built from TRBV30 and TRBJ1-1, with D possibly matching TRBD1 (6 bases). Germline V gives CDR1 GTSNPN, CDR2 SVGIG (reference sequence). CDR3 length equals 15 residues. Trimming pared 3 bases from V and 0 bases from J, leaving 14 bases between. In DNA, the CDR3 is TGTGCCTGGAGCCGGGGGGGGCTAATGAACACTGAAGCTTTCTTT. Its protein product is CAWSRGGLMNTEAFF. The entire variable domain, with the rest obtained from reference TRBV30 and TRBJ1-1, is as follows: SQTIHQWPATLVQPVGSPLSLECTVEGTSNPNLYWYRQAAGRGLQLLFYSVGIGQISSEVPQNLSASRPQDRQFILSSKKLLLSDSGFYLCAWSRGGLMNTEAFFGQGTRLTVV.

V is TRBV18 and J is TRBJ2-5; D remains unclear. The CDR3 covers 13 residues. Trimming took off 0 bases at V and 5 bases at J, with 7 bases between the two ends. The germline CDR1 and CDR2 sequences are KGHSH and LQKENI. CDR3 sequence: CASSPPGQETQYF. The CDR3 bases are TGTGCCAGCTCACCACCAGGTCAGGAGACCCAGTACTTC.

This rearrangement joins TRBV4-3 to TRBJ2-7; 11 bases agree with TRBD1. The CDR3 is made up of 17 amino acids. V was pared by 1 base and J by 5 bases, with 10 bases of the junction left unmatched. Germline assignment: CDR1 LGHNA and CDR2 YSLEER. The DNA for the CDR3 is TGCGCCAGCAGCCAAGGTGGACAGGGGGCGCTTTTTGACGAGCAGTACTTC. Protein product: CASSQGGQGALFDEQYF.

The chain employs TRBV2 and TRBJ2-5; D not certain. Germline lookup yields CDR1 SNHLY and CDR2 FYNNEI. V lost 6 bases and J lost 5, with 4 bases in between. This CDR3 comprises 10 residues. The CDR3 DNA sequence: TGTGCCAGCAGGTGGGAGACCCAGTACTTC. This translates into CASRWETQYF. Based on the CDR3 plus reference TRBV2 and TRBJ2-5, the full variable domain is EPEVTQTPSHQVTQMGQEVILRCVPISNHLYFYWYRQILGQKVEFLVSFYNNEISEKSEIFDDQFSVERPDGSNFTLKIRSTKLEDSAMYFCASRWETQYFGPGTRLLVL.

V and J are TRBV6-1 and TRBJ2-1; 11 bases map to TRBD2. The CDR3 covers 15 residues. Germline V CDR1 and CDR2: MNHNS, SASEGT. V was pared by 6 bases and J by 7 bases, with 8 bases of the junction left unmatched. The CDR3 region has the DNA TGTGCCAGCAGCGAAACTAGCGGGAGTCTGAATGAGCAGTTCTTC. It specifies CASSETSGSLNEQFF.

The J gene is TRBJ2-1, the V gene TRBV9; the match to TRBD2 covers 7 bases. CDR1 is SGDLS and CDR2 is YYNGEE in the germline V gene. The CDR3 sequence is 14 residues long. V shed 1 base and J 9 bases; nucleotides not matched to a gene: 7. CDR3 sequence: CASSVFPREGEQFF. DNA for the CDR3: TGTGCCAGCAGCGTATTCCCCAGGGAGGGTGAGCAGTTCTTC.

The chain is built from TRBV11-2 and TRBJ2-5; D may correspond to TRBD1 or TRBD2 (5 bases each). This CDR3 has 19 residues. V was pared by 1 base and J by 5 bases, with 26 bases between. Germline-derived CDR1 and CDR2 are SGHAT and FQNNGV. CDR3 sequence: CASSLVRFGGVDEKETQYF. CDR3 bases: TGTGCCAGCAGCTTAGTAAGGTTTGGGGGAGTTGATGAGAAGGAGACCCAGTACTTC.

This clone has a single count. The rearrangement links TRBV18 to TRBJ2-5; the D call may be TRBD1 or TRBD2 (6 bases each). This CDR3 contains 15 residues. Between the trimmed V and J ends, which lost 6 bases and 1 base, there was a span of 15 bases. Looked up from germline, CDR1 is KGHSH and CDR2 is LQKENI. In DNA, the CDR3 is TGTGCCAGCTCCACTATGGGGGGCACCCAAGAGACCCAGTACTTC. This gives the protein CASSTMGGTQETQYF. Complete variable domain (other parts from reference TRBV18 and TRBJ2-5): NAGVMQNPRHLVRRRGQEARLRCSPMKGHSHVYWYRQLPEEGLKFMVYLQKENIIDESGMPKERFSAEFPKEGPSILRIQQVVRGDSAAYFCASSTMGGTQETQYFGPGTRLLVL.